The 10 T cell receptor beta chains below were found in one sample sequenced in a study of type 1 regulatory T cells. TCRdb processed the reads anew with MiXCR; each CDR3 protein has one entry. The sample has about 69,000 distinct CDR3 sequences, roughly 20% seen once; the top ten hold around 8%. Their antigens remain unidentified. Study findings and constraints: Tr1 cells had a more restricted TCR repertoire than non-Tr1 cells.

The specimen was cultured type 1 regulatory T (Tr1) cells, either the whole culture or a sorted fraction (not recorded which). The source of these receptors is a human donor in good health.

Many counts were recorded for this clonotype. This chain joins TRBV20-1 and TRBJ1-5; TRBD1 matches at 9 bases. The CDR3 is 16 residues long. V shed 1 base, J shed 3 bases, and the junction held 7 bases outside the gene matches. Germline CDR1 DFQATT, CDR2 SNEGSKA (reference sequence). The CDR3 coding sequence is TGCAGTGCTAGAGCCGACCGGGACAGGGTCAATCAGCCCCAGCATTTT. This translates into CSARADRDRVNQPQHF.

This chain connects TRBV20-1 to TRBJ2-1; TRBD1 or TRBD2 may be the D gene (5 bases each). The CDR3 totals 14 residues. In germline, CDR1 is DFQATT, CDR2 SNEGSKA (reference sequence). Trimming took off 0 bases at V and 6 bases at J, with 12 bases between the two ends. CDR3: CSARDLMGVNEQFF. In nucleotides, the CDR3 is TGCAGTGCTAGAGATCTGATGGGGGTCAATGAGCAGTTCTTC.

V and J are TRBV27 and TRBJ2-3; D possibly corresponds to TRBD1 (6 bases). Germline V gene lookup returns CDR1 MNHEY and CDR2 SMNVEV (reference sequence). CDR3 length: 16 residues. Trimming stripped 1 base from V and 5 bases from J, with 16 bases between. The CDR3 loop is CASSLLGAIRKDTQYF. CDR3 nucleotides: TGTGCCAGCAGTTTATTGGGGGCGATTAGGAAAGATACGCAGTATTTT.

The rearrangement links TRBV15 to TRBJ2-7; D call uncertain. V was trimmed by 0 bases and J by 5 bases, leaving 11 bases between them. CDR1 and CDR2 (germline): LNHNV, YYDKDF (reference sequence). The CDR3 consists of 14 residues. The CDR3 loop is CATSRDRASDEQYF. In DNA, the CDR3 is TGTGCCACCAGCAGAGATCGGGCTTCTGACGAGCAGTACTTC.

In this sample, this clonotype turned up a few times. The chain recombines TRBV10-3 with TRBJ2-3, with D possibly matching TRBD1 (6 bases). Germline V gives CDR1 ENHRY, CDR2 SYGVKD. V was cut by 7 bases and J by 2 bases, with 10 bases left in between. The CDR3 is made up of 13 amino acids. The CDR3 region has the DNA TGTGCCATCACTAGGGGGAACACAGATACGCAGTATTTT. Residues: CAITRGNTDTQYF.

This CDR3 reads CSARDPRSPGYTF. Written as DNA, the CDR3 is TGCAGTGCTAGAGATCCGAGGTCCCCTGGCTACACCTTC. The rearrangement uses TRBV20-1 and TRBJ1-2; D unresolved. This CDR3 region has 13 residues. Germline V gene sequence: CDR1 DFQATT, CDR2 SNEGSKA (reference sequence). The V end lost 0 bases, the J end lost 7 bases, and 12 bases lay between the germline ends.

The chain carries TRBV18 and TRBJ2-5; D could derive from TRBD1 or TRBD2 (5 bases each). This CDR3 comprises 13 residues. The germline V and J ends were trimmed by 3 bases and 2 bases, with 7 bases remaining between them. Germline values: CDR1 KGHSH, CDR2 LQKENI. CDR3 in amino acids: CASSPGRQETQYF. The CDR3 DNA follows: TGTGCCAGCTCACCGGGACGGCAAGAGACCCAGTACTTC.

V usage is TRBV7-9 and J usage is TRBJ1-5; D might be TRBD1 (6 bases). Deletions cut 5 bases from V and 3 bases from J, with 11 bases between. CDR1 and CDR2 (germline): SEHNR, FQNEAQ (reference sequence). The CDR3 runs 14 residues. CDR3 protein: CASSTWTDNQPQHF. In nucleotides, the CDR3 is TGTGCCAGCAGCACCTGGACAGACAATCAGCCCCAGCATTTT.

In this sample, this clonotype turned up a few times. The rearrangement joins TRBV12-3 or TRBV12-4 to TRBJ2-4; D is perhaps TRBD1 (5 bases). Trimming took 0 bases from V and 11 from J, leaving 11 bases between them. The CDR3 contains 13 residues. The DNA for the CDR3 is TGTGCCAGCAGTTTAGCCAGCGACAGCGTTCAGTACTTC. Protein: CASSLASDSVQYF.

A word on this clonotype: Germline is not matched at one junction end, which may reflect a read error. This rearrangement joins TRBV27 to TRBJ2-7; no definite D call. CDR3 length: 12 residues. Germline CDR1 reads MNHEY; CDR2 reads SMNVEV (reference sequence). This CDR3 is CASSPPPYGQYF. The CDR3 bases are TGTGCCAGCAGTCCCCCACCCTACGGGCAGTACTTC.